This TCR beta chain was sequenced during a study of tumor-infiltrating lymphocytes in localized non-small cell lung cancer. Looking at the study overall: Patients included smokers and never-smokers with various histologies, some sampled after neoadjuvant chemotherapy. Tumor tissue and non-adjacent uninvolved lung came from each patient. Notes on the study in general: Tumors had more T cell infiltration than uninvolved lung, per TCRbeta sequencing and CD3 counts. IM1 and IM2 tumors showed no difference in T-cell fraction.

Clones were read by immunoSEQ multiplex PCR, and TCRdb kept only the in-frame ones, dropping some. The sample records about 12,000 clones, about 67% being singletons. V was trimmed by 4 bases and J by 9 bases, leaving 15 bases between them. CDR1 MNHEY and CDR2 SMNVEV come from the germline V gene (reference sequence). The CDR3 is 13 residues long. With respect to this clone: The target antigen is unknown.

Material for sequencing was uninvolved lung tissue not adjacent to the tumor. This receptor was identified in a human donor with non-small cell lung cancer. J is TRBJ1-1 and V is TRBV27; D possibly corresponds to TRBD1 (6 bases). In DNA form, the CDR3 reads TGTGCCAGCAGTTCCCAGGGGCGGAATAAAGCTTTCTTT. Translating it yields CASSSQGRNKAFF.